This TCR beta chain was observed in a study of T cell responses to AZD1222 COVID-19 vaccine. Sequencing was performed with immunoSEQ multiplex PCR; in TCRdb, only in-frame clones are kept and a portion is missing. The table includes roughly 120,000 clones, over 80% detected once. Trimming cost V 1 base and J 1 base, with 14 bases left between them. The germline V gene has CDR1 MDHEN and CDR2 SYDVKM. The CDR3 sequence is 17 residues long. The receptor's source is an adult who received the AZD1222 COVID-19 vaccine. The material sequenced was peripheral blood, taken 28 days after the second AZD1222 dose. This sequence joins TRBV28 and TRBJ1-5; weak D call: TRBD1 (6 bases). The CDR3 nucleotides read TGTGCCAGCAGTTTATTAGTGGGGGCTAGAAGCAATCAGCCCCAGCATTTT. Translation gives CASSLLVGARSNQPQHF.